One and the same sample provided the 6 T cell receptor beta chains below, sequenced in a study of shared clonotypes between healthy human individuals. Positively selected for CCR7, the CD45RO-negative cells used as naive CD8 cells excluded terminally differentiated effector memory CD45RA+ cells. Clones were read by immunoSEQ multiplex PCR, and TCRdb kept only the in-frame ones, dropping some. The table records 450,000 to 700,000 clones, nearly 97% of them present only once. The sequenced sample was naive CD8+ T cells sorted from blood. These receptors were obtained from a woman in her twenties or thirties in good health.

V gene TRBV7-9 combines with J gene TRBJ2-1; 14 positions match TRBD2. CDR3 length: 18 amino acids. After removal of 5 bases from V and 5 bases from J, the junction contained 11 bases not matched to a gene. Germline V gene lookup returns CDR1 SEHNR and CDR2 FQNEAQ (reference sequence). The CDR3 is CASSQGLAGDLGDNEQFF. The CDR3 DNA sequence: TGTGCCAGCAGCCAGGGACTAGCGGGAGATTTGGGCGACAATGAGCAGTTCTTC.

In its sample, this clone was seen once. V and J are TRBV5-4 and TRBJ2-1; no definite D call. Germline loops: CDR1 SGHNT, CDR2 YYREEE (reference sequence). V lost 0 bases to trimming and J lost 5 bases, with 3 bases between them. CDR3 length: 12 residues. The CDR3 DNA is TGTGCCAGCAGCTTGGAAGACAATGAGCAGTTCTTC. Protein sequence: CASSLEDNEQFF.

The rearrangement uses TRBV10-3 and TRBJ2-7; 7 bases are a match to TRBD1. Trimming removed 3 bases from V and 1 base from J; junction bases left unmatched: 12. This CDR3 region has 17 residues. Germline V CDR1 and CDR2: ENHRY, SYGVKD. The chain's CDR3 is CAISDSRTGLGSYEQYF. CDR3 sequence (DNA): TGTGCCATCAGTGATTCCCGGACAGGCCTGGGATCCTACGAGCAGTACTTC.

This clone has just a few counts. The rearrangement links TRBV30 to TRBJ1-1; 8 positions match TRBD1. V trimming: 7 bases; J trimming: 3 bases; junction bases outside the gene matches: 7. The CDR3 has 13 residues. Germline V gene lookup returns CDR1 GTSNPN and CDR2 SVGIG (reference sequence). The CDR3 DNA reads as TGTGCCTCCGAGACAGGGGCGGACACTGAAGCTTTCTTT. It encodes CASETGADTEAFF.

The chain links TRBV5-5 to TRBJ2-7; 9 bases are a match to TRBD1. CDR1 SGHKS and CDR2 YYEKEE come from the germline V gene (reference sequence). V dropped 4 bases and J dropped 2; count of bases not matched to a gene: 4. The CDR3 is 14 residues long. This CDR3 reads CASSPGQGPYEQYF. The CDR3 region has the DNA TGTGCCAGCAGCCCGGGACAGGGACCCTACGAGCAGTACTTC.

This clone was seen once. The chain is built from TRBV5-6 and TRBJ2-3; the D is unclear. Trimming stripped 1 base from V and 2 bases from J, with 5 bases between. Per the germline V gene, CDR1 is SGHDT and CDR2 is YYEEEE. The CDR3 is 13 amino acids. In nucleotides, the CDR3 is TGTGCCAGCAGCTTGTGGAACACAGATACGCAGTATTTT. Translation: CASSLWNTDTQYF.